This T cell receptor (beta chain) was retrieved from a study of a mutant IDH1 vaccine in newly diagnosed glioma. Study information: Patients in the study were vaccinated eight times, receiving shots in weeks 1, 3, 5, 7, 11, 15, 19 and 23.

Trimming took 1 base from V and 3 from J, leaving 11 bases between them. Germline lookup yields CDR1 SGHRS and CDR2 YFSETQ. The CDR3 is 14 residues long. This clone occurred once. Its antigen is not known. TCRdb's copy holds only in-frame clones and misses some; the assay was immunoSEQ multiplex PCR. The sample gives over 55,000 clones, over 75% of which show up once; 1.5% to 2.5% is in the top ten. Time point: week 11, during vaccination. In the vaccine, a single dose held 300 ug of the mutant IDH1 20-mer peptide, along with topical imiquimod. The material was PBMCs, obtained from a glioma patient whose treatment included an IDH1 peptide vaccine. This chain uses TRBV5-1 with TRBJ2-7, with D possibly being TRBD2 (5 bases). This TCR was recovered from a man aged 40-50 years with glioma. CDR3: CASSLLLDDYEQYF. DNA of the CDR3: TGCGCCAGCAGCTTGCTACTAGACGACTACGAGCAGTACTTC.